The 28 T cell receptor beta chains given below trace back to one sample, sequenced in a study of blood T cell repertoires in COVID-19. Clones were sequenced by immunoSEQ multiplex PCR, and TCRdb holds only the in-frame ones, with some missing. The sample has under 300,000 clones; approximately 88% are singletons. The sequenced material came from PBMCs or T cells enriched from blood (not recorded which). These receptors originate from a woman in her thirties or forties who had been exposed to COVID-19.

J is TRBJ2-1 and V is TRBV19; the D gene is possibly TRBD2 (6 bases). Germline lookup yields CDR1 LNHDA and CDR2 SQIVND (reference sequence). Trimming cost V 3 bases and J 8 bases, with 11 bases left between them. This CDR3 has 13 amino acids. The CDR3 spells CASSILGGDEQFF. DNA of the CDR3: TGTGCCAGTAGTATTTTGGGCGGGGATGAGCAGTTCTTC.

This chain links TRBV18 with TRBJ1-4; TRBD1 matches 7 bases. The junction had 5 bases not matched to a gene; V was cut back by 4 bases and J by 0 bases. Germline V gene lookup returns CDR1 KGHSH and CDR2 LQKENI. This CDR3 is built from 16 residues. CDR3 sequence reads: CASSQPGTATNEKLFF. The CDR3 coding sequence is TGTGCCAGCTCACAACCCGGGACAGCAACTAATGAAAAACTGTTTTTT.

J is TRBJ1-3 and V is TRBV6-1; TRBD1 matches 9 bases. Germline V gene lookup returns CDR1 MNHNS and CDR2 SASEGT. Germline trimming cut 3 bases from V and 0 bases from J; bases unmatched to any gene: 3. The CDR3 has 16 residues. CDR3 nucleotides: TGTGCCAGCAGTGAGGGGACAGGGAGCTCTGGAAACACCATATATTTT. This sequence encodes CASSEGTGSSGNTIYF.

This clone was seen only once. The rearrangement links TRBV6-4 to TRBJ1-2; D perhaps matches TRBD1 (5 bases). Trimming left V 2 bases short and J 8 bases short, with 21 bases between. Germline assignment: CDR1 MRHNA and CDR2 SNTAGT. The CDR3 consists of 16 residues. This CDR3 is CASSDGGGGTLGGYTF. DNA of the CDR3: TGTGCCAGCAGTGACGGTGGTGGCGGGACGCTTGGGGGCTACACCTTC.

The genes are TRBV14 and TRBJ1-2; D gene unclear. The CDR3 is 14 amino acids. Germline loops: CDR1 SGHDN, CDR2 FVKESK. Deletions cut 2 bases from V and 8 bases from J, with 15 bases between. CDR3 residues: CASSQTLTGGGYTF. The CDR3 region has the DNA TGTGCCAGCAGCCAAACCTTGACGGGAGGAGGCTACACCTTC.

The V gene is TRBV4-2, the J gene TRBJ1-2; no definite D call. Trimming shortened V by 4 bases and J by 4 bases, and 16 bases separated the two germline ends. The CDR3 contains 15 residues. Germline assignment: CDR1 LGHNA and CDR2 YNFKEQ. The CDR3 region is CASSPLNVQSYGYTF. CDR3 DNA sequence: TGTGCCAGCAGCCCTCTTAATGTCCAGTCCTATGGCTACACCTTC.

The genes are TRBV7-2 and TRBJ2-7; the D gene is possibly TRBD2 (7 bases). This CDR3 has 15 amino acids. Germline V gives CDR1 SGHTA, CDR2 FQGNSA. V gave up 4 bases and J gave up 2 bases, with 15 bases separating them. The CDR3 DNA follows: TGTGCCAGCAGCTGGAACGGGGGGCTCACCTACGAGCAGTACTTC. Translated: CASSWNGGLTYEQYF.

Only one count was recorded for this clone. The CDR3 spells CASRQGDVYNSPLHF. CDR3 in DNA: TGTGCCAGTAGACAGGGGGATGTATATAATTCACCCCTCCACTTT. V usage is TRBV19 and J usage is TRBJ1-6, with 8 nucleotides matching TRBD1. V lost 6 bases and J lost 4; bases outside the gene matches: 5. CDR1 is LNHDA and CDR2 is SQIVND in the germline V gene (reference sequence). This CDR3 has 15 amino acids.

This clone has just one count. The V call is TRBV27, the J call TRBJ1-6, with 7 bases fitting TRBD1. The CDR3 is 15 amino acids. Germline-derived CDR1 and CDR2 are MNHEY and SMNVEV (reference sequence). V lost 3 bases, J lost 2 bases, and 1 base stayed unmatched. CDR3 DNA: TGTGCCAGCAGTTTTGGGACAGCCTATAATTCACCCCTCCACTTT. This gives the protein CASSFGTAYNSPLHF.

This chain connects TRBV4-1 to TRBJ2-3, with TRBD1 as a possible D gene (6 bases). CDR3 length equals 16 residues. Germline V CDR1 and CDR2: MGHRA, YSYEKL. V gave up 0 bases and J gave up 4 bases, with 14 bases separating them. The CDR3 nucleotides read TGCGCCAGCAGCCAAGATTCAGGACAGAGGTCAGATACGCAGTATTTT. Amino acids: CASSQDSGQRSDTQYF.

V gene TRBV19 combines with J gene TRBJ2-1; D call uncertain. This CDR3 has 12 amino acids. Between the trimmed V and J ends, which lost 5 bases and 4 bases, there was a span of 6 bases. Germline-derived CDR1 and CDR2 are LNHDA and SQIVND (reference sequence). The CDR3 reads CASSPRYNEQFF. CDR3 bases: TGTGCCAGTAGTCCACGGTACAATGAGCAGTTCTTC.

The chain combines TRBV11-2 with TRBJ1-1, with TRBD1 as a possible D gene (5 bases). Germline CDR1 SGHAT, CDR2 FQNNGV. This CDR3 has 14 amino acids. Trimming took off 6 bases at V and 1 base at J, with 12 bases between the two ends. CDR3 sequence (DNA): TGTGCCAGCAGGCTGGGACTGGCGAACACTGAAGCTTTCTTT. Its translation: CASRLGLANTEAFF.

CDR3 loop: CASSGGHMNTEAFF. In nucleotides, the CDR3 is TGTGCCAGCTCAGGGGGACACATGAACACTGAAGCTTTCTTT. The genes are TRBV18 and TRBJ1-1; a possible D gene is TRBD1 (6 bases). Looked up from germline, CDR1 is KGHSH and CDR2 is LQKENI. V lost 5 bases to trimming and J lost 0 bases, with 10 bases between them. This CDR3 region has 14 residues.

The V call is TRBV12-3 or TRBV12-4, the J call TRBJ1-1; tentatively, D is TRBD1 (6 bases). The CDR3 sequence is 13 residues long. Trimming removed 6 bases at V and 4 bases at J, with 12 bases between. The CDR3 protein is CASSLQGFTEAFF. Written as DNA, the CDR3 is TGTGCCAGCAGCTTACAGGGCTTCACTGAAGCTTTCTTT.

In nucleotides, the CDR3 is TGTGCCAGCAGTCAAGGAACGGGGAAGAAGAACACTGAAGCTTTCTTT. It codes for CASSQGTGKKNTEAFF. V is TRBV11-2 and J is TRBJ1-1; D is unresolved. V was trimmed by 6 bases and J by 1 base, leaving 18 bases between them. The CDR3 is 16 residues long. CDR1 is SGHAT, CDR2 FQNNGV, per germline.

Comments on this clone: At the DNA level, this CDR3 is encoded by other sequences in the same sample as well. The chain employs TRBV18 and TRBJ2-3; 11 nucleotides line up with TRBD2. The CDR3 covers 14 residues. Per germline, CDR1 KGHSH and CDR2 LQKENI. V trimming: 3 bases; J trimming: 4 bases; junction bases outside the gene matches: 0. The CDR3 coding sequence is TGTGCCAGCTCACCGGGACTAGCGGCAGATACGCAGTATTTT. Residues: CASSPGLAADTQYF.

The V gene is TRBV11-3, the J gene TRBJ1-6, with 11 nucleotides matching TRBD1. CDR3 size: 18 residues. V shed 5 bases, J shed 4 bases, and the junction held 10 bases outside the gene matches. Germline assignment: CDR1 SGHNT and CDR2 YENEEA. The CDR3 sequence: CASSPPDRGRLYNSPLHF. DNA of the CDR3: TGTGCCAGCAGCCCCCCGGACAGGGGGCGTCTGTATAATTCACCCCTCCACTTT.

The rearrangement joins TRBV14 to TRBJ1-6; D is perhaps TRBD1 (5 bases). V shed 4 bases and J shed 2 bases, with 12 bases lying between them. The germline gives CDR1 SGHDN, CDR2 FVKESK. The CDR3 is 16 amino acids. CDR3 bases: TGTGCCAGCAGCCGCCCTGGGGCTGCCTATAATTCACCCCTCCACTTT. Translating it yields CASSRPGAAYNSPLHF. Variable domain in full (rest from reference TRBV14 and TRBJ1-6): EAGVTQFPSHSVIEKGQTVTLRCDPISGHDNLYWYRRVMGKEIKFLLHFVKESKQDESGMPNNRFLAERTGGTYSTLKVQPAELEDSGVYFCASSRPGAAYNSPLHFGNGTRLTVT.

CDR3 in amino acids: CASGGIFNYGYTF. For the CDR3, the DNA is TGTGCCAGCGGAGGGATCTTTAACTATGGCTACACCTTC. This chain joins TRBV27 and TRBJ1-2; D is uncertain. V lost 8 bases to trimming and J lost 1 base, with 11 bases between them. The germline V gene has CDR1 MNHEY and CDR2 SMNVEV (reference sequence). CDR3 size: 13 residues.

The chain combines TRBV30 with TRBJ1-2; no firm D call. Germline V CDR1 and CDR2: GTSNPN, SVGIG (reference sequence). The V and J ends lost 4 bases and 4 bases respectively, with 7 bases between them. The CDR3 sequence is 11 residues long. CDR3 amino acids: CAWMRGYGYTF. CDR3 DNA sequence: TGTGCCTGGATGAGAGGCTATGGCTACACCTTC.

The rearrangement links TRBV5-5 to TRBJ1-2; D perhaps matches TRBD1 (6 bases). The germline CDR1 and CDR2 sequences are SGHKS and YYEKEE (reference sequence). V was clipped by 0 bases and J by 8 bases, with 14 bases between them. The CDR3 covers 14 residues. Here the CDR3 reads CASSLGGQFRGYTF. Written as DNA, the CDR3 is TGTGCCAGCAGCTTGGGTGGACAGTTCAGGGGCTACACCTTC.

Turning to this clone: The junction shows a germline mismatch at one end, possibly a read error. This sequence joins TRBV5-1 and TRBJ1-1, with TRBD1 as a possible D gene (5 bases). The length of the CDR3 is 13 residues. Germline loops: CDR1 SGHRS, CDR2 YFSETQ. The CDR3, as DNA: TGTGCCAGCAGCTCGCAGGGAAACACTGAAGCTTTCTTT. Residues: CASSSQGNTEAFF.

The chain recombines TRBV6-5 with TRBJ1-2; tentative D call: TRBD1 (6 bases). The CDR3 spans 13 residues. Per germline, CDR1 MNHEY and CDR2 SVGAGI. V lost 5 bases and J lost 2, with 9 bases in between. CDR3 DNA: TGTGCCAGCAGTAATACAGGGAACTATGGCTACACCTTC. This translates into CASSNTGNYGYTF.

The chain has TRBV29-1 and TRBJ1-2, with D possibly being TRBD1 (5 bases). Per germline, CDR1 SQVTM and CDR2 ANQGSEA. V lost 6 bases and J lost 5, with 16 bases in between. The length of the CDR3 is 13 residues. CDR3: CSVGGPNPYGYTF. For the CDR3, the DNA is TGCAGCGTCGGGGGACCTAATCCGTATGGCTACACCTTC. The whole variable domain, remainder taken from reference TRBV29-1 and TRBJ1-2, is SAVISQKPSRDICQRGTSLTIQCQVDSQVTMMFWYRQQPGQSLTLIATANQGSEATYESGFVIDKFPISRPNLTFSTLTVSNMSPEDSSIYLCSVGGPNPYGYTFGSGTRLTVV.

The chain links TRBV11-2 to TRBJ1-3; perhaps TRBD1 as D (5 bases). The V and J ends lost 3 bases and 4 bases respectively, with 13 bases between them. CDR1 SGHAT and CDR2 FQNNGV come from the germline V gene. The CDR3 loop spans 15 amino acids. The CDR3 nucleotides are TGTGCCAGCAGCTTTAGCGCGGGGCGGGGAAACACCATATATTTT. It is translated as CASSFSAGRGNTIYF.

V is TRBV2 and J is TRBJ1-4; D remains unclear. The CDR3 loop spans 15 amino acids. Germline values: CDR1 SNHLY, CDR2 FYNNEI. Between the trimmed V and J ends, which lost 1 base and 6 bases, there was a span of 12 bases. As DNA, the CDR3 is TGTGCCAGCAGTGAAGGCGGGAAGGGATATGAAAAACTGTTTTTT. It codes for CASSEGGKGYEKLFF. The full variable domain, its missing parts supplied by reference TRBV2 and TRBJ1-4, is EPEVTQTPSHQVTQMGQEVILRCVPISNHLYFYWYRQILGQKVEFLVSFYNNEISEKSEIFDDQFSVERPDGSNFTLKIRSTKLEDSAMYFCASSEGGKGYEKLFFGSGTQLSVL.

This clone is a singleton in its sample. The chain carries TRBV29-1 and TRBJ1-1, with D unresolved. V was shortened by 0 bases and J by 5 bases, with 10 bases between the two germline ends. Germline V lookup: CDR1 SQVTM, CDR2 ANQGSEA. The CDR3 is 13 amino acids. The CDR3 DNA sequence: TGCAGCGTTGAAGATCGGAGTGGGACTGAAGCTTTCTTT. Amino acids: CSVEDRSGTEAFF.

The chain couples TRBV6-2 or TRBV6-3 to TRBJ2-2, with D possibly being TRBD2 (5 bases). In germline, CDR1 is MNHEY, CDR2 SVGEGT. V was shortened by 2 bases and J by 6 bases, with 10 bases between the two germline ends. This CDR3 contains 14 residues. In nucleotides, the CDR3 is TGTGCCAGCAGTTACCTCACTAGTGCCGGGGAGCTGTTTTTT. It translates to CASSYLTSAGELFF.